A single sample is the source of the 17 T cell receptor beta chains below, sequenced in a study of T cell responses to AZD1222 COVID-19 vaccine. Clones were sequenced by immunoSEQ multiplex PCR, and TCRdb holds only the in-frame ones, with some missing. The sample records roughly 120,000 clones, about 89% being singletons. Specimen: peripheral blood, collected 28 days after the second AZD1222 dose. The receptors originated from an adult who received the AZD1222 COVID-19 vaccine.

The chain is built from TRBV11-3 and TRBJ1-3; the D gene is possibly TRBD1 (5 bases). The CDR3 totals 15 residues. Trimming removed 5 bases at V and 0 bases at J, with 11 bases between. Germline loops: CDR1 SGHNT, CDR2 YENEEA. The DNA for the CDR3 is TGTGCCAGCAGCCGCCGGGACGACTCTGGAAACACCATATATTTT. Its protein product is CASSRRDDSGNTIYF.

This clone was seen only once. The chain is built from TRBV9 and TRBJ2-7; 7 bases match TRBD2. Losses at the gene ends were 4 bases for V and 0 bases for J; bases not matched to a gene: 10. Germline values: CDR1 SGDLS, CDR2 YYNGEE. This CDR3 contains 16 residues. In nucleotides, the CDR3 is TGTGCCAGCAGCACCAAGGCCGGGGGGAGCTCCTACGAGCAGTACTTC. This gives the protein CASSTKAGGSSYEQYF.

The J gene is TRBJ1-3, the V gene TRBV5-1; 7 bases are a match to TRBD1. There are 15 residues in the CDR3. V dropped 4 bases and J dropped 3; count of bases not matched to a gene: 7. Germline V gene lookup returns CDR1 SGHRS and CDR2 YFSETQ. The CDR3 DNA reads TGCGCCAGCAGCCTGGCAGGGGGGTTTGGAAACACCATATATTTT. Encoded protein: CASSLAGGFGNTIYF.

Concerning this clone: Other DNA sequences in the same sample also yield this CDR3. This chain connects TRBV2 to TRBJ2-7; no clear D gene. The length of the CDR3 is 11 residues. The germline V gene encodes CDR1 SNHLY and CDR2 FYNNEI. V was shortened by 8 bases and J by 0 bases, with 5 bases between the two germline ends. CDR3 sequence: CASSSSYEQYF. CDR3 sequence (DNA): TGTGCCAGCTCGAGCTCCTACGAGCAGTACTTC.

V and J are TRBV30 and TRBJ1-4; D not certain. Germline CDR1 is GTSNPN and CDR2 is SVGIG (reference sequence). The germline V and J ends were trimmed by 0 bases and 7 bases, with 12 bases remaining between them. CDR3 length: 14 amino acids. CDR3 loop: CAWSVPPGLEKLFF. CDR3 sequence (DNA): TGTGCCTGGAGTGTACCCCCCGGACTTGAAAAACTGTTTTTT.

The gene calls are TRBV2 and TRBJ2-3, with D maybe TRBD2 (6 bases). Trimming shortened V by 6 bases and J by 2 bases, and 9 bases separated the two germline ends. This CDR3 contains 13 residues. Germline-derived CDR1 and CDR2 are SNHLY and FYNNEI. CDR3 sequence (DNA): TGTGCCAGCAGGGACTACCACACAGATACGCAGTATTTT. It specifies CASRDYHTDTQYF.

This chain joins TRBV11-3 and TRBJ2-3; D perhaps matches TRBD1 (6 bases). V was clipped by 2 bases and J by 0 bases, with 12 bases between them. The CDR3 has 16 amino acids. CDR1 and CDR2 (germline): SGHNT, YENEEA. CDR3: CASSLRDIKSTDTQYF. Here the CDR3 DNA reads TGTGCCAGCAGCTTACGGGACATAAAGAGCACAGATACGCAGTATTTT. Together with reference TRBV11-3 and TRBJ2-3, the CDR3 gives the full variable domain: EAGVVQSPRYKIIEKKQPVAFWCNPISGHNTLYWYLQNLGQGPELLIRYENEEAVDDSQLPKDRFSAERLKGVDSTLKIQPAELGDSAVYLCASSLRDIKSTDTQYFGPGTRLTVL.

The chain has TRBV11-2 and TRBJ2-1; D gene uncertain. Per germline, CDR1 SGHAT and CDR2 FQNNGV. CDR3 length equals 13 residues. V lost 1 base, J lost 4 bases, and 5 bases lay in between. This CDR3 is CASSLVLYNEQFF. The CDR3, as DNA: TGTGCCAGCAGCTTAGTCTTATACAATGAGCAGTTCTTC.

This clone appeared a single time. CDR3 residues: CATGGGGPAQPQHF. The CDR3 bases are TGTGCCACTGGGGGGGGTGGGCCGGCTCAGCCCCAGCATTTT. This chain links TRBV6-5 with TRBJ1-5; tentatively, D is TRBD1 (5 bases). Germline lookup yields CDR1 MNHEY and CDR2 SVGAGI. The CDR3 is made up of 14 amino acids. Trimming removed 10 bases from V and 6 bases from J, with 19 bases in between.

Here the CDR3 DNA reads TGTGCCAGCAGCCGGACAGGCAACAATGAGCAGTTCTTC. Translating it yields CASSRTGNNEQFF. This chain joins TRBV6-5 and TRBJ2-1; TRBD1 agrees at 7 bases. This CDR3 comprises 13 residues. V shed 6 bases, J shed 5 bases, and the junction held 4 bases outside the gene matches. Germline values: CDR1 MNHEY, CDR2 SVGAGI.

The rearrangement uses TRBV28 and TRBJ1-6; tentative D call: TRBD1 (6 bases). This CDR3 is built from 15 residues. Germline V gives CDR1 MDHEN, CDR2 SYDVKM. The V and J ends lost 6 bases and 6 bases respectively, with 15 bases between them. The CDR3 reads CASSPDDRRNSPLHF. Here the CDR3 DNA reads TGTGCCAGCAGCCCCGACGACAGGCGTAATTCACCCCTCCACTTT.

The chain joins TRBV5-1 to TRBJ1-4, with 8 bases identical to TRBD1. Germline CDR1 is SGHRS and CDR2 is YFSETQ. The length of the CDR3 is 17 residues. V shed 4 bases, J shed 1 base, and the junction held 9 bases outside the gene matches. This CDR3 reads CASSTPGTGRTNEKLFF. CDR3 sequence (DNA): TGCGCCAGCAGCACACCCGGGACAGGAAGAACTAATGAAAAACTGTTTTTT.

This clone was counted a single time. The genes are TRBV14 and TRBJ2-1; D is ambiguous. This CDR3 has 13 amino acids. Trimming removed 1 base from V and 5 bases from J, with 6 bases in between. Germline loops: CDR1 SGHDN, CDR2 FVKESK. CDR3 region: CASSQVGNNEQFF. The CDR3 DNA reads TGTGCCAGCAGCCAAGTAGGCAACAATGAGCAGTTCTTC.

CDR3 coding DNA: TGTGCCAGCAGCCCCGTTATTAGCACAGATACGCAGTATTTT. Translation gives CASSPVISTDTQYF. This rearrangement joins TRBV7-9 to TRBJ2-3; D remains ambiguous. Trimming removed 5 bases at V and 0 bases at J, with 9 bases between. This CDR3 is built from 14 residues. Germline CDR1 is SEHNR and CDR2 is FQNEAQ (reference sequence).

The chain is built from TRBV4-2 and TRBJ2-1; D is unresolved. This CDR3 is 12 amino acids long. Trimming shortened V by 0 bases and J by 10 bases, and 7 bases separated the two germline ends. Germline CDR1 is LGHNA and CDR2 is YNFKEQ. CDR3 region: CASSQDLREQFF. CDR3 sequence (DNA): TGTGCCAGCAGCCAAGATTTGCGCGAGCAGTTCTTC.

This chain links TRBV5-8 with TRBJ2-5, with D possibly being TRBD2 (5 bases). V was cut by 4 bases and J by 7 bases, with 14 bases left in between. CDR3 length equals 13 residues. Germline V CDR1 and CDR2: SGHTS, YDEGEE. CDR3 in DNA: TGTGCCAGCAGCCTACGATCGAGCGGGACCCAGTACTTC. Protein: CASSLRSSGTQYF.

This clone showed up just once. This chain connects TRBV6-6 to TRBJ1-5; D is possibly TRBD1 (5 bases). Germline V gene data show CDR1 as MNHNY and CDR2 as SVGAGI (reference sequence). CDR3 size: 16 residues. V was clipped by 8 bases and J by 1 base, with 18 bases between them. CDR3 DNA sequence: TGTGCCAGCCTGCCGAGGCAGGGAACGAGCAATCAGCCCCAGCATTTT. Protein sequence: CASLPRQGTSNQPQHF.